The 24 T cell receptor beta chains below all came from one sample that was sequenced in a study of control samples from healthy donors and cancer patients. Profiling relied on immunoSEQ multiplex PCR, and the TCRdb table lists in-frame clones only, not all of them. This table holds tens of thousands of clones, around 94% found once. What was sequenced was PBMCs. The receptors derive from a man aged 25 to 40 with colorectal cancer.

This chain uses TRBV11-2 with TRBJ1-4; tentative D call: TRBD1 (5 bases). Germline CDR1 and CDR2: SGHAT and FQNNGV. This CDR3 spans 14 amino acids. Deletions cut 0 bases from V and 8 bases from J, with 10 bases between. CDR3 loop: CASSLESGPEKLFF. The CDR3 DNA reads as TGTGCCAGCAGCTTAGAGTCAGGGCCAGAAAAACTGTTTTTT.

V usage is TRBV5-4 and J usage is TRBJ2-2, with unresolved D. The length of the CDR3 is 14 residues. Germline V gene lookup returns CDR1 SGHNT and CDR2 YYREEE (reference sequence). Trimming took 2 bases from V and 1 from J, leaving 6 bases between them. Here the CDR3 reads CASSFWGNTGELFF. The CDR3, as DNA: TGTGCCAGCAGCTTTTGGGGGAACACCGGGGAGCTGTTTTTT.

The DNA for the CDR3 is TGTGCCAGCAGCTCTACCCGGCAGCCTTATGGCTACACCTTC. Translated: CASSSTRQPYGYTF. This chain links TRBV7-9 with TRBJ1-2; no reliable D call. The length of the CDR3 is 14 residues. Between the trimmed V and J ends, which lost 4 bases and 5 bases, there was a span of 14 bases. Germline V lookup: CDR1 SEHNR, CDR2 FQNEAQ (reference sequence).

The V gene is TRBV25-1, the J gene TRBJ1-2, with D maybe TRBD1 (6 bases). Trimming stripped 6 bases from V and 4 bases from J, with 18 bases between. This CDR3 spans 15 amino acids. Germline CDR1 is MGHDK and CDR2 is SYGVNS. The CDR3 here is CASRPSNVGGYGYTF. CDR3 nucleotides: TGTGCCAGCAGGCCCTCGAATGTAGGGGGCTATGGCTACACCTTC.

The chain couples TRBV7-2 to TRBJ2-7; 12 positions match TRBD2. V lost 6 bases to trimming and J lost 6 bases; unmatched junction nucleotides: 3. The CDR3 consists of 13 residues. CDR1 and CDR2 (germline): SGHTA, FQGNSA. The CDR3 spells CASRLAGGAEQYF. In DNA form, the CDR3 reads TGTGCCAGCAGGCTAGCGGGGGGGGCCGAGCAGTACTTC.

The V and J genes are TRBV5-1 and TRBJ1-2; D is ambiguous. CDR1 is SGHRS, CDR2 YFSETQ, per germline. The CDR3 consists of 12 residues. V gave up 4 bases and J gave up 7 bases, with 11 bases separating them. The CDR3, as DNA: TGCGCCAGCAGCCCCCAGAAGGGTGGCTACACCTTC. Amino acid sequence: CASSPQKGGYTF.

This chain links TRBV5-1 with TRBJ1-6; D remains ambiguous. The germline V gene has CDR1 SGHRS and CDR2 YFSETQ. The CDR3 is made up of 17 amino acids. Between the trimmed V and J ends, which lost 4 bases and 8 bases, there was a span of 22 bases. CDR3 residues: CASSPSGGPLRDSPLHF. The CDR3 nucleotides are TGCGCCAGCAGCCCCAGCGGAGGTCCCCTTAGAGATTCACCCCTCCACTTT.

The chain uses TRBV11-3 and TRBJ2-2; 7 bases line up with TRBD1. The CDR3 is made up of 15 amino acids. V was pared by 4 bases and J by 1 base, with 3 bases of the junction left unmatched. CDR1 and CDR2 from the germline V gene are SGHNT and YENEEA. The CDR3 DNA reads as TGTGCCAGCAGCTCCCGGGACAGGAACACCGGGGAGCTGTTTTTT. It specifies CASSSRDRNTGELFF.

The chain employs TRBV6-2 or TRBV6-3 and TRBJ2-3; no definite D call. V was pared by 0 bases and J by 0 bases, with 13 bases between. The germline V gene encodes CDR1 MNHEY and CDR2 SVGEGT. The CDR3 has 17 residues. The CDR3 nucleotides are TGTGCCAGCAGTTACTCGGGAACGCCGGTTAGCACAGATACGCAGTATTTT. Its translation: CASSYSGTPVSTDTQYF.

The gene calls are TRBV18 and TRBJ1-5, with a tentative D call TRBD1 (6 bases). Germline CDR1 and CDR2: KGHSH and LQKENI. Trimming shortened V by 3 bases and J by 11 bases, and 23 bases separated the two germline ends. The CDR3 runs 16 residues. The CDR3 reads CASSPFPEQGVGAQHF. The DNA of the CDR3 is TGTGCCAGCTCACCTTTCCCGGAACAGGGAGTGGGGGCCCAGCATTTT.

J is TRBJ1-1 and V is TRBV7-2; weak D call: TRBD1 (5 bases). Per germline, CDR1 SGHTA and CDR2 FQGNSA. CDR3 length: 16 amino acids. Trimming stripped 3 bases from V and 4 bases from J, with 18 bases between. In nucleotides, the CDR3 is TGTGCCAGCAGCTTCTCCTCAGGGCGCCGTGGCACTGAAGCTTTCTTT. As protein: CASSFSSGRRGTEAFF.

The V and J genes are TRBV18 and TRBJ2-6; D remains unclear. The germline V gene encodes CDR1 KGHSH and CDR2 LQKENI. This CDR3 is built from 15 residues. V gave up 4 bases and J gave up 4 bases, with 11 bases separating them. CDR3 coding DNA: TGTGCCAGCTCACAAGCCCAACAGGGGGCCAACGTCCTGACTTTC. This codes for CASSQAQQGANVLTF.

This chain links TRBV7-6 with TRBJ1-4; D possibly corresponds to TRBD1 (6 bases). Trimming stripped 1 base from V and 5 bases from J, with 11 bases between. CDR1 and CDR2 from the germline V gene are SGHVS and FNYEAQ. The CDR3 has 15 residues. CDR3 residues: CASSLVDRQNEKLFF. Here the CDR3 DNA reads TGTGCCAGCAGCTTAGTAGACAGGCAGAATGAAAAACTGTTTTTT.

This rearrangement joins TRBV30 to TRBJ2-7; 9 positions match TRBD1. The V segment lost 3 bases and the J segment 3 bases; nucleotides outside the gene matches: 3. Looked up from germline, CDR1 is GTSNPN and CDR2 is SVGIG (reference sequence). CDR3 length: 13 residues. CDR3 nucleotide sequence: TGTGCCTGGAGCCGGGACAGGGACTACGAGCAGTACTTC. This gives the protein CAWSRDRDYEQYF.

There are a few counts of this clone. The CDR3 nucleotides are TGTGCCATCGGGGAGAGTGACAGGGATCAGCCCCAGCATTTT. This codes for CAIGESDRDQPQHF. The V call is TRBV10-3, the J call TRBJ1-5; TRBD1 matches at 7 bases. The germline gives CDR1 ENHRY, CDR2 SYGVKD. J lost 5 bases, V lost 8 bases, and 9 bases had no gene match. This CDR3 is 14 amino acids long.

V gene TRBV6-6 combines with J gene TRBJ2-5; a weak D match, TRBD2 (5 bases). Per germline, CDR1 MNHNY and CDR2 SVGAGI (reference sequence). V lost 2 bases, J lost 2 bases, and 6 bases lay in between. The CDR3 sequence is 13 residues long. CDR3 sequence: CASSYQRQETQYF. In DNA, the CDR3 is TGTGCCAGCAGTTACCAGCGGCAAGAGACCCAGTACTTC.

Only one count was recorded for this clone. This rearrangement joins TRBV3-1 (or the pseudogene TRBV3-2) to TRBJ2-1, with 7 nucleotides matching TRBD2. The CDR3 runs 15 residues. CDR1 LGHDT and CDR2 YNNKEL come from the germline V gene (reference sequence). The junction had 5 bases not matched to a gene; V was cut back by 0 bases and J by 6 bases. CDR3 coding DNA: TGTGCCAGCAGCCAAGATGCGGGGGTAGGCAATGAGCAGTTCTTC. Translating gives CASSQDAGVGNEQFF.

The CDR3 coding sequence is TGTGCCAGCAGCGTAGTTTCGGGAGGGATGGGCGCAGATACGCAGTATTTT. It specifies CASSVVSGGMGADTQYF. The V gene is TRBV9, the J gene TRBJ2-3; 8 bases fit TRBD2. The CDR3 runs to 17 residues. CDR1 SGDLS and CDR2 YYNGEE come from the germline V gene. V lost 0 bases to trimming and J lost 4 bases; unmatched junction nucleotides: 10. Combining the CDR3 with reference TRBV9 and TRBJ2-3 gives the whole variable domain DSGVTQTPKHLITATGQRVTLRCSPRSGDLSVYWYQQSLDQGLQFLIQYYNGEERAKGNILERFSAQQFPDLHSELNLSSLELGDSALYFCASSVVSGGMGADTQYFGPGTRLTVL.

V gene TRBV5-4 combines with J gene TRBJ1-4, with 9 bases aligning to TRBD1. In germline, CDR1 is SGHNT, CDR2 YYREEE (reference sequence). The CDR3 loop spans 14 amino acids. The V and J ends lost 2 bases and 6 bases, in that order; junction bases with no gene match: 2. CDR3 amino acids: CASSLRQGDEKLFF. DNA for the CDR3: TGTGCCAGCAGCTTAAGACAGGGGGATGAAAAACTGTTTTTT.

The J gene is TRBJ2-7, the V gene TRBV20-1; 8 bases are a match to TRBD1. The J segment lost 2 bases and the V segment lost 3 bases, leaving 6 bases of the junction unmatched. This CDR3 region has 14 residues. Per germline, CDR1 DFQATT and CDR2 SNEGSKA (reference sequence). In DNA, the CDR3 is TGCAGTGCTAGTGGACAGGGATTTACCTACGAGCAGTACTTC. Translating it yields CSASGQGFTYEQYF.

The chain is built from TRBV4-1 and TRBJ1-2; D remains ambiguous. Germline lookup yields CDR1 MGHRA and CDR2 YSYEKL. V shed 1 base and J shed 0 bases, with 12 bases lying between them. This CDR3 is built from 16 residues. The CDR3 reads CASSQAGELANYGYTF. The CDR3 DNA reads as TGCGCCAGCAGCCAAGCCGGGGAGCTCGCTAACTATGGCTACACCTTC.

The chain is built from TRBV6-6 and TRBJ1-1; TRBD1 matches 9 bases. J gave up 7 bases and V 2 bases, and 8 bases lay outside the gene matches. From germline, CDR1 is MNHNY and CDR2 SVGAGI (reference sequence). CDR3 length: 15 residues. The CDR3 nucleotides read TGTGCCAGCAGTTACCTTCGGGACAGGGTAATTGAAGCTTTCTTT. Translated: CASSYLRDRVIEAFF.

The chain is built from TRBV5-1 and TRBJ1-3; the match to TRBD1 covers 7 bases. The CDR3 is 14 amino acids. The germline CDR1 and CDR2 sequences are SGHRS and YFSETQ. The V and J ends lost 3 bases and 2 bases, in that order; junction bases with no gene match: 2. CDR3: CASSSGTAGNTIYF. The CDR3 nucleotides read TGCGCCAGCAGCTCTGGGACAGCTGGAAACACCATATATTTT.

The V call is TRBV7-2, the J call TRBJ2-3; D is undetermined. The CDR3 totals 14 residues. CDR1 and CDR2 (germline): SGHTA, FQGNSA. V lost 6 bases to trimming and J lost 5 bases, with 15 bases between them. CDR3 in amino acids: CASSKPGLQDTQYF. The DNA for the CDR3 is TGTGCCAGCAGTAAACCGGGCCTCCAAGATACGCAGTATTTT.